The 2 T cell receptor beta chains reported below all come from one sample, sequenced in a study of blood T cell repertoires in COVID-19. Generated by immunoSEQ multiplex PCR, the TCRdb table keeps only in-frame clones and is missing some. The data contain roughly 260,000 clones, about nine tenths of them singletons. The sample comprised peripheral blood. The receptor source for this set is a woman aged 25 to 39 with COVID-19, enrolled during active disease.

The chain has TRBV11-2 and TRBJ1-4; tentative D call: TRBD1 (6 bases). Trimming pared 6 bases from V and 15 bases from J, leaving 17 bases between. The CDR3 is 12 amino acids. Germline lookup yields CDR1 SGHAT and CDR2 FQNNGV. The CDR3 protein is CASSQAGTRMFF. For the CDR3, the DNA is TGTGCCAGCAGTCAGGCCGGGACAAGGATGTTTTTT. The full variable domain, in which reference TRBV11-2 and TRBJ1-4 provide the parts outside the CDR3, is EAGVAQSPRYKIIEKRQSVAFWCNPISGHATLYWYQQILGQGPKLLIQFQNNGVVDDSQLPKDRFSAERLKGVDSTLKIQPAKLEDSAVYLCASSQAGTRMFFGSGTQLSVL.

This clone was detected only a few times. J is TRBJ2-3 and V is TRBV7-6, with a tentative D call TRBD2 (5 bases). The ends were cut back, 8 bases at V and 5 bases at J, with 14 bases in the middle. There are 13 residues in the CDR3. Germline V gene sequence: CDR1 SGHVS, CDR2 FNYEAQ. The CDR3 loop is CASAWEWGDTQYF. In DNA, the CDR3 is TGTGCCAGCGCGTGGGAGTGGGGAGATACGCAGTATTTT. Combining the CDR3 with reference TRBV7-6 and TRBJ2-3 gives the whole variable domain GAGVSQSPRYKVTKRGQDVALRCDPISGHVSLYWYRQALGQGPEFLTYFNYEAQQDKSGLPNDRFSAERPEGSISTLTIQRTEQRDSAMYRCASAWEWGDTQYFGPGTRLTVL.